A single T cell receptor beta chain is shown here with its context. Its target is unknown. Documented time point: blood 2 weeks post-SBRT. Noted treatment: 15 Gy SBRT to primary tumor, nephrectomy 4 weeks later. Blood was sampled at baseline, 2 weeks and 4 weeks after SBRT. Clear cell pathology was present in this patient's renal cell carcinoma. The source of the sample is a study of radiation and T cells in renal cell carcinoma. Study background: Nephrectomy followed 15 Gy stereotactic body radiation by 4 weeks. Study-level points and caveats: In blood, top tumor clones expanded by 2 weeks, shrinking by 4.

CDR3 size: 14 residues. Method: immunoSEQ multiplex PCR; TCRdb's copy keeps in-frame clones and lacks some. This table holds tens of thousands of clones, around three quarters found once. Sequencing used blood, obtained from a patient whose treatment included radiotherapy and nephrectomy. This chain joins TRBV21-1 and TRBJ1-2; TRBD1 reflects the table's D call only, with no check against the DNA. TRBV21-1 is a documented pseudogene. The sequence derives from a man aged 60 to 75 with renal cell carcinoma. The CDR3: CASPTPRQGYGYTF. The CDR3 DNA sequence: TGTGCCAGCCCCACCCCGAGGCAGGGCTATGGCTACACCTTC.